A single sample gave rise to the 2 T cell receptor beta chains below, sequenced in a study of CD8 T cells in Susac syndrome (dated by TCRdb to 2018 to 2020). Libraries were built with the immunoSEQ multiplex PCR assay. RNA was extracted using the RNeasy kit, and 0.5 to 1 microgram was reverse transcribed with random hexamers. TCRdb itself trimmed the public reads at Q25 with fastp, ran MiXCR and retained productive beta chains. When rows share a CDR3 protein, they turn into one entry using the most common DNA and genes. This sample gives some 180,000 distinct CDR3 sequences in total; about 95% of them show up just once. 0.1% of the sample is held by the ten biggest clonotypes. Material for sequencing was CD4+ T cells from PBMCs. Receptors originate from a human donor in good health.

CDR3 nucleotide sequence: TGTGCCAGCAGCCAAGGGGACCTCCACGAGCAGTACTTC. It yields the protein CASSQGDLHEQYF. V gene TRBV3-1 combines with J gene TRBJ2-7; D may match TRBD1 or TRBD2 (5 bases each). CDR1 and CDR2 (germline): LGHDT, YNNKEL (reference sequence). This CDR3 has 13 residues. Between the trimmed V and J ends, which lost 1 base and 5 bases, there was a span of 9 bases.

DNA of the CDR3: TGTGCCTGGAGTACCGAAGGTCTGGGTGGCTACACCTTC. It yields the protein CAWSTEGLGGYTF. This chain uses TRBV30 with TRBJ1-2, with D hard to call. Germline V gene lookup returns CDR1 GTSNPN and CDR2 SVGIG (reference sequence). The V gene lost 2 bases and the J gene lost 7 bases, with 14 bases spanning the gap. This CDR3 has 13 residues. The whole variable domain, remainder taken from reference TRBV30 and TRBJ1-2, is SQTIHQWPATLVQPVGSPLSLECTVEGTSNPNLYWYRQAAGRGLQLLFYSVGIGQISSEVPQNLSASRPQDRQFILSSKKLLLSDSGFYLCAWSTEGLGGYTFGSGTRLTVV.